This record looks at one TCR beta chain sequence and its context. Its antigen remains unknown. Each CDR3 protein is one row after TCRdb ran MiXCR on the reads. The repertoire has about 700,000 distinct CDR3 sequences, roughly 30% of them found once; the top ten carry over 15%. The data originate from a study of T cell repertoires in cytomegalovirus infection. CDR1 and CDR2 (germline): ENHRY, SYGVKD. Trimming removed 0 bases at V and 0 bases at J, with 8 bases between. The CDR3 is 16 residues long. The receptor's source is a human donor in good health (CMV status not recorded). Some clones in this sample may be carry-over from other donors' samples. The source was cultured PBMCs, collected from culture after CMV antigen stimulation. The chain employs TRBV10-3 and TRBJ2-2; no definite D call. CDR3 nucleotide sequence: TGTGCCATCAGTGAGTCGACACCTACGAACACCGGGGAGCTGTTTTTT. Protein: CAISESTPTNTGELFF.